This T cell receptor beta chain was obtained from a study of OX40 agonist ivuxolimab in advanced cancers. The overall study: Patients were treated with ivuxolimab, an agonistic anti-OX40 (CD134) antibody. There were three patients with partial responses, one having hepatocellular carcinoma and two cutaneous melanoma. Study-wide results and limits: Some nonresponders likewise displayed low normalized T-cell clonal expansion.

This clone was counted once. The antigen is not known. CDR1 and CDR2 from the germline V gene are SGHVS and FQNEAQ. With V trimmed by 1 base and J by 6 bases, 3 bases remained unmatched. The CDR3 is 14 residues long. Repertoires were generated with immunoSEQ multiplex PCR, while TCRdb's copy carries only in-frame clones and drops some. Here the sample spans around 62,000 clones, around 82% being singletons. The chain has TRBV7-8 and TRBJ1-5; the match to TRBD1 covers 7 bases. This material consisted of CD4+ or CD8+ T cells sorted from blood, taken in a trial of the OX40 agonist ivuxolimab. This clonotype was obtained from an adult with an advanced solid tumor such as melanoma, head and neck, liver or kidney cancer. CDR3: CASSLEQGLQPQHF. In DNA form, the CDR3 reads TGTGCCAGCAGCTTAGAACAGGGGCTTCAGCCCCAGCATTTT.